This is a list of T cell receptor beta chains from one sample in a study of blood T cell repertoires in COVID-19. Method: immunoSEQ multiplex PCR; TCRdb's copy keeps in-frame clones and lacks some. Of around 200,000 clones in the sample, 70% to 90% were seen once. The sequenced sample was peripheral blood. The receptor source for this set is a man aged 35 to 55 with active or convalescent COVID-19. Both conserved end residues are part of each CDR3. D genes are given only for firm matches. The size entry is marked missing in some rows and otherwise reads once, few, many or a size class.

j_call	clone_size	v_call	d_call	cdr3_nt	cdr3_aa
TRBJ1-1	-	TRBV9	-	TGTGCCAGCAGCGTAGCTACCACGAACACTGAAGCTTTCTTT	CASSVATTNTEAFF
TRBJ1-4	-	TRBV3-1/TRBV3-2	TRBD1	TGTGCCAGCAGCCAAAAGTTCGGACAGGGGAAAGAAAAACTGTTTTTT	CASSQKFGQGKEKLFF
TRBJ2-3	-	TRBV10-3	TRBD2	TGTGCCATCCTCGCGGGGGGGTGGGATACGCAGTATTTT	CAILAGGWDTQYF
TRBJ2-7	-	TRBV7-8	TRBD1	TGTGCCAGCAGCTTAGTTTATCGGGACAGGACTTACGAGCAGTACTTC	CASSLVYRDRTYEQYF
TRBJ1-3	few	TRBV30	-	TGTGCCTGGAGCTGGGGAGGAAGCCGAGGAAACACCATATATTTT	CAWSWGGSRGNTIYF
TRBJ1-2	-	TRBV9	TRBD1	TGTGCCAGCAGCGTTTCCGGGACAGGGGATGGCTACACCTTC	CASSVSGTGDGYTF
TRBJ1-2	-	TRBV13	-	TGTGCCAGCAGCAAAGACAGGTCTGGTGGCTACACCTTC	CASSKDRSGGYTF
TRBJ1-1	-	TRBV18	-	TGTGCCAGCTCACCACAGGGGGACACTGAAGCTTTCTTT	CASSPQGDTEAFF
TRBJ1-1	-	TRBV6-5	TRBD1	TGTGCCAGCAGTAAACGGGACAGTGGTTGGACTGAAGCTTTCTTT	CASSKRDSGWTEAFF
TRBJ1-2	-	TRBV30	TRBD1	TGTGCCTGGAAAGGGACAGGGCCAAACTACTATGGCTACACCTTC	CAWKGTGPNYYGYTF
TRBJ2-7	-	TRBV19	-	TGTGCCAGTAGTATCGGACTACTCTACGAGCAGTACTTC	CASSIGLLYEQYF
TRBJ1-2	few	TRBV6-5	-	TGTGCCAGCAGGGACGGGATTCACTATGGCTACACCTTC	CASRDGIHYGYTF
TRBJ1-6	few	TRBV14	-	TGTGCCAGCAGTGCTGGGGCCCCCAAATCTCCCCTCCACTTT	CASSAGAPKSPLHF
TRBJ2-2	-	TRBV28	TRBD2	TGTGCCAGTCTAGCGGGGAACACCGGGGAGCTGTTTTTT	CASLAGNTGELFF
TRBJ2-1	-	TRBV5-1	TRBD1	TGCGCCAGCAGCACTGGACAGGTGGACAATGAGCAGTTCTTC	CASSTGQVDNEQFF
TRBJ2-2	once	TRBV10-3	-	TGTGCCATCAGCGCCGGAGGCGGGGAGCTGTTTTTT	CAISAGGGELFF
TRBJ2-5	-	TRBV21-1	-	TGTGCCAGCAGCACATCCGGGACAGGGGTCGCGGAGACCCAGTACTTC	CASSTSGTGVAETQYF
TRBJ2-5	once	TRBV30	TRBD2	TGTGCCTGGAGTGTGGCTAGCGGAGAAGAGACCCAGTACTTC	CAWSVASGEETQYF
TRBJ1-5	few	TRBV24-1	TRBD1	TGTGCCACCAGTGATACGGGACAGGGGGTCAATCAGCCCCAGCATTTT	CATSDTGQGVNQPQHF
TRBJ2-2	-	TRBV25-1	-	TGTGCCAGCAGCCACCGAGGGGGAACCGGGGAGCTGTTTTTT	CASSHRGGTGELFF
TRBJ1-5	-	TRBV30	-	TGTGCCTGGAGCGAGACAGGATTCAATCCCCAGCATTTT	CAWSETGFNPQHF
TRBJ1-1	-	TRBV6-5	-	TGTGCCAGCACCGGGCAGGGGAACACTGAAGCTTTCTTT	CASTGQGNTEAFF
TRBJ2-7	few	TRBV11-2	TRBD1	TGTGCCAGCAGCTCCCTATCCGGGACAGTGAGCTACGAGCAGTACTTC	CASSSLSGTVSYEQYF
TRBJ1-2	-	TRBV29-1	TRBD1	TGCAGCGTTGAAGGAATAGAAGGACAGGAGGGCTCCTACTATGGCTACACCTTC	CSVEGIEGQEGSYYGYTF
TRBJ1-1	-	TRBV27	-	TGTGCCAGCAGACCTTGGGGCCGGCTTGAAGCTTTCTTT	CASRPWGRLEAFF
TRBJ2-7	-	TRBV5-4	TRBD2	TGTGCCAGCAGCTCAGCGGGGGCGGGTTTCTACGAGCAGTACTTC	CASSSAGAGFYEQYF
TRBJ1-6	-	TRBV27	-	TGTGCCAGCAGTTCCCCGGGGAGCCGGAGCTCCTATAATTCACCCCTCCACTTT	CASSSPGSRSSYNSPLHF